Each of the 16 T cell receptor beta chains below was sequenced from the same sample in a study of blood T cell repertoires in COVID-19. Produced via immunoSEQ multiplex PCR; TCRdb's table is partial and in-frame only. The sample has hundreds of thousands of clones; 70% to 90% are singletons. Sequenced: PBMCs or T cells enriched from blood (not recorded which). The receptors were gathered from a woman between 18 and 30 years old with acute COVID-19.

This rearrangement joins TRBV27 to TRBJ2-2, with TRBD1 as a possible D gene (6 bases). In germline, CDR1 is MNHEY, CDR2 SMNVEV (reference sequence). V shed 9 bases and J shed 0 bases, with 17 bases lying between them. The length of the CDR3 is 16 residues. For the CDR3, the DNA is TGTGCCAGTCAAAACTCCGGGACACCGAACACCGGGGAGCTGTTTTTT. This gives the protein CASQNSGTPNTGELFF.

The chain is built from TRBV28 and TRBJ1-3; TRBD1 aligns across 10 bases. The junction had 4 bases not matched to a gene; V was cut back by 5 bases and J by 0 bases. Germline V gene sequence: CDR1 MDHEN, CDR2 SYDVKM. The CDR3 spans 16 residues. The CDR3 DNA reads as TGTGCCAGCAGTCCGGGACAGGGGTTCTCTGGAAACACCATATATTTT. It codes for CASSPGQGFSGNTIYF.

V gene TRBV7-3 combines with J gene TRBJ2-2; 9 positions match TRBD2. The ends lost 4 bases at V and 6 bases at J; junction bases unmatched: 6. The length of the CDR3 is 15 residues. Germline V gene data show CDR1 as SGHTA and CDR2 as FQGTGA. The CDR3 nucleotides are TGTGCCAGCAGCTCCCTTAGCGGGGGTGCCGGGGAGCTGTTTTTT. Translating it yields CASSSLSGGAGELFF.

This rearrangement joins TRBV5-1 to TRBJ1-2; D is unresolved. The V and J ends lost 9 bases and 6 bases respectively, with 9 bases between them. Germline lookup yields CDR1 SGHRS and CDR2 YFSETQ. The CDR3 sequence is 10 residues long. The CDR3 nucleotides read TGCGCCACCCGACTAGATGGCTACACCTTC. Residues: CATRLDGYTF.

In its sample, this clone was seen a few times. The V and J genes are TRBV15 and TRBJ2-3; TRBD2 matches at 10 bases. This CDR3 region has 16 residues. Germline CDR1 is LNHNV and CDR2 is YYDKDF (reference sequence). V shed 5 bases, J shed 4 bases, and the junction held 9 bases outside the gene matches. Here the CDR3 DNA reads TGTGCCACCAGCCAAGCTAGCGGGAGTGGGGCAGATACGCAGTATTTT. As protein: CATSQASGSGADTQYF.

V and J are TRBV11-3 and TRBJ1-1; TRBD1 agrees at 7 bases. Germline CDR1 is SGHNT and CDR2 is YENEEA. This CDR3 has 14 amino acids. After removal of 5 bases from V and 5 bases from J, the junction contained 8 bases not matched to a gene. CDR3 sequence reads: CASSEQGSGTEAFF. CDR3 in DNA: TGTGCCAGCAGCGAACAGGGGTCGGGGACTGAAGCTTTCTTT.

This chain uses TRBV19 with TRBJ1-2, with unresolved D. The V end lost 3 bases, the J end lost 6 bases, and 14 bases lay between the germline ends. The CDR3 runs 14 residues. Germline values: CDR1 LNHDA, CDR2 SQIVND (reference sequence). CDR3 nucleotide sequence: TGTGCCAGTAGTATTCTAGCGGCAGACCATGGCTACACCTTC. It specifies CASSILAADHGYTF.

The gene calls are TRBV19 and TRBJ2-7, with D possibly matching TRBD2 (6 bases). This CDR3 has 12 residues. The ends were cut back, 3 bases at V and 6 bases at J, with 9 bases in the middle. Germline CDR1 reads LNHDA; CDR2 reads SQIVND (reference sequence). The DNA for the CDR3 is TGTGCCAGTAGTATGTGGAGGGGCGAGCAGTACTTC. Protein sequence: CASSMWRGEQYF.

The DNA of the CDR3 is TGTGCCAGCAGCCGGGGACTAGCGGTCCAAAGCTCCTACAATGAGCAGTTCTTC. It codes for CASSRGLAVQSSYNEQFF. The genes are TRBV5-4 and TRBJ2-1; 11 nucleotides match TRBD2. The germline gives CDR1 SGHNT, CDR2 YYREEE (reference sequence). This CDR3 comprises 18 residues. The trim removed 4 bases at V and 0 bases at J, leaving 9 bases unmatched. Full variable domain (outside the CDR3, taken from reference TRBV5-4 and TRBJ2-1): ETGVTQSPTHLIKTRGQQVTLRCSSQSGHNTVSWYQQALGQGPQFIFQYYREEENGRGNFPPRFSGLQFPNYSSELNVNALELDDSALYLCASSRGLAVQSSYNEQFFGPGTRLTVL.

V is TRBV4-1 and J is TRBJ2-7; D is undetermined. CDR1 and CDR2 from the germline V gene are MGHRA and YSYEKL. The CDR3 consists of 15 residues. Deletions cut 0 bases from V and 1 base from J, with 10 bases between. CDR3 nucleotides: TGCGCCAGCAGCCAAGATCCGCTAGTGTCCTACGAGCAGTACTTC. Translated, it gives CASSQDPLVSYEQYF.

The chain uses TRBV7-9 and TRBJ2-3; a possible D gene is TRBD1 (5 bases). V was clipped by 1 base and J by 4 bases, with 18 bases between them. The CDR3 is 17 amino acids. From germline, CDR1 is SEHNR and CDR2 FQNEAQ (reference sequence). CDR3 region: CASSLEVFVREADTQYF. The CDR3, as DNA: TGTGCCAGCAGCTTAGAGGTTTTTGTCAGGGAAGCAGATACGCAGTATTTT.

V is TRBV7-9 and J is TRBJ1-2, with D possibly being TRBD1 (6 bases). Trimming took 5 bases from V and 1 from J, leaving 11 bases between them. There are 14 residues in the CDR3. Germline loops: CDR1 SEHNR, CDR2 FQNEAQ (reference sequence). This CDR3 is CASSRDIYNYGYTF. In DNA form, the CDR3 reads TGTGCCAGCAGCCGGGACATCTATAACTATGGCTACACCTTC.

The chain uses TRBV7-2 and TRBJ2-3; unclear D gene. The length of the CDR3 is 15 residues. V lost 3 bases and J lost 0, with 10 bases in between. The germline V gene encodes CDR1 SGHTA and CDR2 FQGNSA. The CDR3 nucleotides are TGTGCCAGCAGCTTCGGGTCCCTTAGCACAGATACGCAGTATTTT. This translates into CASSFGSLSTDTQYF.

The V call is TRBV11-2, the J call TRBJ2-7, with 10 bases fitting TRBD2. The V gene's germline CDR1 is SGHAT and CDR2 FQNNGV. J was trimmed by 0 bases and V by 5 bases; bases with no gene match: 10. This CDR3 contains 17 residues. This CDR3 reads CASSVLAGGSSSYEQYF. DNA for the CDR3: TGTGCCAGCAGCGTCTTAGCGGGAGGCTCCAGCTCCTACGAGCAGTACTTC.

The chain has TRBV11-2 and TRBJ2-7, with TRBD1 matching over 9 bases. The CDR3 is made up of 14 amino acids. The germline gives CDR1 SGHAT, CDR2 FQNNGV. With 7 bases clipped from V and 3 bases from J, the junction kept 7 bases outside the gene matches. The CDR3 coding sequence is TGTGCCAGCACCCTAGGACAGGGGAACTACGAGCAGTACTTC. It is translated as CASTLGQGNYEQYF.

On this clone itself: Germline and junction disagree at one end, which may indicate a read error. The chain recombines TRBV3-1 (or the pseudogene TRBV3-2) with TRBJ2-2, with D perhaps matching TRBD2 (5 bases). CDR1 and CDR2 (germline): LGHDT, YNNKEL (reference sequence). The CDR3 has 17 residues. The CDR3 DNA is TGTGCCAGCAGCCAAGATCGAGGGCAGAGGAACGCCGGGGAGCTGTTTTTT. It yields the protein CASSQDRGQRNAGELFF.